The 4 T cell receptor beta chains presented below share a single source sample, sequenced in a study of cytomegalovirus exposure and HLA in healthy donors. Primers: 60 Vbeta forward and 13 Jbeta reverse. Some clones are missing from TCRdb's copy, which holds only in-frame ones; the method was immunoSEQ multiplex PCR. The specimen's table records 130,000 to 150,000 clones. Sequenced input: PBMCs. Every receptor here comes from a male donor in good health and CMV-seronegative.

CDR3 DNA: TGTGCCATCAGTGAGTCTGGGACTAGCGGAGTCTCCTACAATGAGCAGTTCTTC. It encodes CAISESGTSGVSYNEQFF. The rearrangement links TRBV10-3 to TRBJ2-1; 11 bases align to TRBD2. CDR3 length: 18 amino acids. Germline V lookup: CDR1 ENHRY, CDR2 SYGVKD. V dropped 0 bases and J dropped 0; count of bases not matched to a gene: 4.

V usage is TRBV7-2 and J usage is TRBJ2-3, with D perhaps matching TRBD1 (5 bases). Trimming cost V 6 bases and J 0 bases, with 10 bases left between them. Germline CDR1 reads SGHTA; CDR2 reads FQGNSA. The CDR3 has 14 amino acids. The CDR3 sequence: CASRSQGSTDTQYF. The CDR3, as DNA: TGTGCCAGCAGGTCGCAGGGCAGCACAGATACGCAGTATTTT.

The V gene is TRBV6-5, the J gene TRBJ1-2; TRBD1 is a possible D gene (6 bases). There are 11 residues in the CDR3. V was clipped by 5 bases and J by 7 bases, with 8 bases between them. Germline V gives CDR1 MNHEY, CDR2 SVGAGI. The CDR3 region has the DNA TGTGCCAGCAGTGACAGGACTGGCTACACCTTC. As protein: CASSDRTGYTF.

V and J are TRBV5-8 and TRBJ2-7, with TRBD2 identical over 7 bases. This CDR3 is built from 16 residues. The trim removed 9 bases at V and 3 bases at J, leaving 18 bases unmatched. Germline CDR1 SGHTS, CDR2 YDEGEE. CDR3 DNA: TGTGCCACCAACTATCCCCCCCGGGGGGTACTCTACGAGCAGTACTTC. Translated: CATNYPPRGVLYEQYF.